This TCR beta chain stems from a study of blood T cell repertoires in COVID-19. On the study more broadly: Researchers got acute and convalescent COVID-19 samples from the United States, Italy and Spain. Sources were T cells, B-cell-depleted T cells, or PBMCs; the material itself was cDNA or gDNA.

Per the authors' pipeline: Using reference gene primer amplification, nucleated cell counts were estimated. The repertoire was sequenced with immunoSEQ multiplex PCR; TCRdb's copy has only in-frame clones and lacks some. V and J calls and clone size are given by that table; D and trimming were obtained from the DNA. The sample gives roughly 230,000 clones, 90% of which show up once; approximately 2.3% is in the top ten. Seattle's cohort entered during active infection and was followed longitudinally. The CDR3 has 16 amino acids. The V and J ends lost 4 bases and 2 bases, in that order; junction bases with no gene match: 7. Germline V gene sequence: CDR1 MNHEY, CDR2 SVGAGI.

Sample: peripheral blood. The gene calls are TRBV6-5 and TRBJ1-2; 10 nucleotides align to TRBD1. This receptor was taken from a woman in her fifties or sixties with COVID-19, enrolled during active disease. CDR3 DNA sequence: TGTGCCAGCAGTTTTTTGGCGGGACAGGGGAACTATGGCTACACCTTC. This translates into CASSFLAGQGNYGYTF.